The entry below describes one T cell receptor (beta chain). The source of the sample is a study of blood T cell repertoires in COVID-19. The CDR3 has 15 residues. Per the germline V gene, CDR1 is SGHTA and CDR2 is FQGNSA. The V and J ends lost 1 base and 12 bases, in that order; junction bases with no gene match: 10. Assay: immunoSEQ multiplex PCR; the TCRdb copy retains only in-frame clones and omits some. In the table there are over 110,000 clones, about 91% of which are singletons. The chain combines TRBV7-2 with TRBJ2-3; 10 bases are shared with TRBD2. The clonotype comes from a human donor in a cohort sampled during active COVID-19. The sequenced sample was peripheral blood. CDR3 sequence: CASSLGSGGQYAQYF. The CDR3 DNA sequence: TGTGCCAGCAGCTTAGGTAGCGGGGGGCAATACGCTCAGTATTTT.